A single sample is the source of the 6 T cell receptor beta chains below, sequenced in a study of human T cells and chemical hapten exposure. The time point: pre-sensitization, week 0. The treatment was: therapeutic diphenylcyclopropenone sensitization with weekly scalp DPC. One entry per CDR3 protein results from TCRdb running MiXCR on the RACE reads. The sample includes approximately 370,000 distinct CDR3 sequences, approximately 5.8% of them seen just once. Sample: whole blood, taken in connection with sensitization to the hapten diphenylcyclopropenone (DPC). The receptors were sampled from a woman aged 18-29 years with alopecia areata. Some clones in this sample may be carry-over from other donors' samples.

This clonotype was picked up a small number of times. V is TRBV18 and J is TRBJ1-3; maybe TRBD1 (5 bases). CDR1 and CDR2 (germline): KGHSH, LQKENI. V dropped 1 base and J dropped 2 bases, with 21 bases sitting between them. The CDR3 sequence is 19 residues long. The CDR3 DNA sequence: TGTGCCAGCTCACCACTCGGTCCGGGGGGTCCATCCACTGGAAACACCATATATTTT. This sequence encodes CASSPLGPGGPSTGNTIYF.

This chain links TRBV3-1 with TRBJ2-1; the match to TRBD2 covers 9 bases. CDR1 is LGHDT and CDR2 is YNNKEL in the germline V gene (reference sequence). The V gene end was trimmed by 0 bases and the J gene end by 6 bases; junction bases not matched to a gene: 9. The CDR3 extends over 17 amino acids. Written as DNA, the CDR3 is TGTGCCAGCAGCCAAGAAGGCGGGGGGGCCCGCTCCAATGAGCAGTTCTTC. This sequence encodes CASSQEGGGARSNEQFF.

The gene calls are TRBV23-1 and TRBJ1-5, with 7 bases aligning to TRBD1. TRBV23-1 is noted as an ORF with a role that remains uncertain. V lost 1 base and J lost 4; bases outside the gene matches: 19. The CDR3 has 20 residues. CDR3 in amino acids: CASSQLTTVYPRGRNQPQHF. The CDR3 DNA follows: TGCGCCAGCAGTCAATTAACCACCGTCTACCCCAGGGGGAGAAATCAGCCCCAGCATTTT.

There are many counts of this clonotype. J is TRBJ1-6 and V is TRBV14, with a weak D call TRBD1 (6 bases). The CDR3 runs to 16 residues. Per germline, CDR1 SGHDN and CDR2 FVKESK. Between the trimmed V and J ends, which lost 1 base and 10 bases, there was a span of 17 bases. CDR3 DNA: TGTGCCAGCAGCCAAGGACAGGACTTCTCGTGGTCACCCCTCCACTTT. Residues: CASSQGQDFSWSPLHF.

Many counts were recorded for this clonotype. The chain employs TRBV6-6 and TRBJ2-3; 10 nucleotides match TRBD2. This CDR3 has 13 residues. Trimming cost V 9 bases and J 1 base; bases outside gene matches: 1. Germline values: CDR1 MNHNY, CDR2 SVGAGI (reference sequence). This CDR3 reads CASGLAGTDTQYF. DNA of the CDR3: TGTGCCAGTGGACTAGCGGGCACAGATACGCAGTATTTT.

Worth noting for this clonotype: A much bigger clone sits one base away, suggesting this may be a read error. The chain carries TRBV4-3 and TRBJ2-7, with TRBD2 matching over 7 bases. The CDR3 is 15 residues long. Germline CDR1 and CDR2: LGHNA and YSLEER. V trimming: 1 base; J trimming: 4 bases; junction bases outside the gene matches: 7. Here the CDR3 DNA reads TGCGCCAGCAGCCAAGTCCCGGGGGAGGGTTACGAGCAGTACTTC. It translates to CASSQVPGEGYEQYF.